The source of this T cell receptor beta chain is a study of T cell repertoires in cytomegalovirus infection (dated by TCRdb to the late 2010s). About the study as a whole: Donor HLA type was relevant to the analysis, because carriage of CMV infection together with the matching HLA type was indicated by public TCR beta signatures. General conclusions and limits of the study: The ex vivo response was dominated by HLA-C-restricted CMV-specific TCR beta clonotypes, and the single most frequent clonotype in two of eight donors was supplied by these HLA-C-restricted clonotypes. In both this cohort and an independent cohort of some 380 donors, the cumulative frequency of public TCR beta family members distinguished carriers of CMV infection plus the relevant HLA type.

The instrument given in TCRdb is Illumina HiSeq 1500. TCRdb reanalyzed the raw reads on its own, using fastp at Q25 for trimming and MiXCR for clone calling, and kept in-frame beta chains. Every CDR3 protein is listed once, alongside the most common genes and DNA of its rows. This sample holds 600,000 to 800,000 distinct CDR3 sequences; roughly 26% were observed only once. 8% of the sample is taken by the ten largest. From the cysteine through the phenylalanine, the CDR3 covers 16 amino acids. This entry keeps only the CDR3 DNA: 48 bases, framed from base 1. V ends up 5 bases short and J 3 bases short, with an unmatched junction base count of 9. Per the germline V gene (reference sequence), DFQATT is the CDR1 and SNEGSKA is the CDR2. This clonotype has more than one count but fewer than ten. The antigen this receptor binds is unknown. Base qualities are not recorded, but no much larger clone differs from it by a single base.

The V gene is TRBV20-1 and the J gene is TRBJ2-5; 13 middle bases align to TRBD2. Sequenced input: CD8+ T cells from PBMCs. The clonotype comes from a human donor in good health (CMV status not recorded). Some clones in this sample may be carry-over from other donors' samples. The CDR3 reads as follows: CSAPHIGLAGEETQYF. The nucleotide sequence reads TGCAGTGCTCCTCACATTGGACTAGCGGGAGAAGAGACCCAGTACTTC.